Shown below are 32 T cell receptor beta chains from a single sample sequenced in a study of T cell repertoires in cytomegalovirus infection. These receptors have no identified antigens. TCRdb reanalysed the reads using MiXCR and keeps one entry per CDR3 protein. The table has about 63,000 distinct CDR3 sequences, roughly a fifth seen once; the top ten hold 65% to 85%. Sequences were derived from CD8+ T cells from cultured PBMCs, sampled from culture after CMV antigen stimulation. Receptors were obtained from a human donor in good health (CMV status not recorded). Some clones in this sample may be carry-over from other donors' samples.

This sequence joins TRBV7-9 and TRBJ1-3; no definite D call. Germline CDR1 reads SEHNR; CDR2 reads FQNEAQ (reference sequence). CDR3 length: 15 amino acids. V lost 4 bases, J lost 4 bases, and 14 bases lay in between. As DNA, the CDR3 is TGTGCCAGCAGCTCCCGGCCTCCATACGGAAACACCATATATTTT. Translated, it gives CASSSRPPYGNTIYF.

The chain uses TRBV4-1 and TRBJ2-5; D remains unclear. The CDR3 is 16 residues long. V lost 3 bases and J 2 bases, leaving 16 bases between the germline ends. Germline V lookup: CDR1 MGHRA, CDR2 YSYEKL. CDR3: CASSHPSTDSQETQYF. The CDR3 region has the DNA TGCGCCAGCAGCCACCCATCCACTGACTCGCAAGAGACCCAGTACTTC.

CDR3 sequence reads: CASSHPSDRGLQEKLFF. CDR3 nucleotides: TGTGCCAGCAGCCATCCCTCGGACAGGGGGCTTCAGGAAAAACTGTTTTTT. The rearrangement joins TRBV7-2 to TRBJ1-4; 11 bases fit TRBD1. This CDR3 is built from 17 residues. Trimming cost V 5 bases and J 8 bases; bases outside gene matches: 13. Germline values: CDR1 SGHTA, CDR2 FQGNSA.

CDR3 sequence reads: CASSLGRSQGASYNEQFF. As DNA, the CDR3 is TGTGCCAGCAGCTTAGGGCGGTCACAGGGGGCTTCCTACAATGAGCAGTTCTTC. The chain combines TRBV7-2 with TRBJ2-1, with TRBD1 identical over 9 bases. The V and J ends lost 1 base and 1 base, in that order; junction bases with no gene match: 8. The germline V gene has CDR1 SGHTA and CDR2 FQGNSA. The CDR3 extends over 18 amino acids. The variable domain in full, with the rest retrieved from reference TRBV7-2 and TRBJ2-1, is GAGVSQSPSNKVTEKGKDVELRCDPISGHTALYWYRQSLGQGLEFLIYFQGNSAPDKSGLPSDRFSAERTGGSVSTLTIQRTQQEDSAVYLCASSLGRSQGASYNEQFFGPGTRLTVL.

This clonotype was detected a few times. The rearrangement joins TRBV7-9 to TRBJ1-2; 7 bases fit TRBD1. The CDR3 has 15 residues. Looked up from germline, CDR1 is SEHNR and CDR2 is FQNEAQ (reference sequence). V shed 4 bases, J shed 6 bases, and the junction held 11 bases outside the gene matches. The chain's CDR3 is CASSWATGTTDGYTF. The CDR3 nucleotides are TGTGCCAGCAGCTGGGCGACAGGGACCACGGATGGCTACACCTTC.

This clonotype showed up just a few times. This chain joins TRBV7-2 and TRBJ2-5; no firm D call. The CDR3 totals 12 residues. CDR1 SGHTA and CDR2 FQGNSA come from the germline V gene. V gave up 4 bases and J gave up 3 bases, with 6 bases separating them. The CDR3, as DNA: TGTGCCAGCAGCTCCCGGGAAGAGACCCAGTACTTC. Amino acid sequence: CASSSREETQYF.

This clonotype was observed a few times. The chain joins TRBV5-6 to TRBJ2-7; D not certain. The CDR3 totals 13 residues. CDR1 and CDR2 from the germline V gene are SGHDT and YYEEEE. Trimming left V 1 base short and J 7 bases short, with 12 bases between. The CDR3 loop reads CASSLTGQIEQYF. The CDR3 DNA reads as TGTGCCAGCAGCTTGACCGGTCAGATAGAGCAGTACTTC.

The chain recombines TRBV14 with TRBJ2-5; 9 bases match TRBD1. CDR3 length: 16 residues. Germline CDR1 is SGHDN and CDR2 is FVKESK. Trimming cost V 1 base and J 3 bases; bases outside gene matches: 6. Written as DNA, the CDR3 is TGTGCCAGCAGCCAAGGGCCCGGGACAGGGAAAGAGACCCAGTACTTC. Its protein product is CASSQGPGTGKETQYF. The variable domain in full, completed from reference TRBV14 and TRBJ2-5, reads EAGVTQFPSHSVIEKGQTVTLRCDPISGHDNLYWYRRVMGKEIKFLLHFVKESKQDESGMPNNRFLAERTGGTYSTLKVQPAELEDSGVYFCASSQGPGTGKETQYFGPGTRLLVL.

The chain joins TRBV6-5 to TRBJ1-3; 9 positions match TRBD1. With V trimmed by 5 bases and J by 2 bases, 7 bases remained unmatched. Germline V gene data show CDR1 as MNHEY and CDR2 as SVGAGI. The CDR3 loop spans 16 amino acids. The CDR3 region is CASSRPRTGAGNTIYF. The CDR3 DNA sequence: TGTGCCAGCAGTCGACCCAGGACAGGGGCTGGAAACACCATATATTTT.

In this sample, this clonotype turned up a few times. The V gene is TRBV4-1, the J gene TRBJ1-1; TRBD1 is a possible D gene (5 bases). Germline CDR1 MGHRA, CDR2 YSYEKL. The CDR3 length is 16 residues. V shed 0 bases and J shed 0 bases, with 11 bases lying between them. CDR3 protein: CASSQERQGMNTEAFF. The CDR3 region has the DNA TGCGCCAGCAGCCAAGAGCGTCAGGGTATGAACACTGAAGCTTTCTTT.

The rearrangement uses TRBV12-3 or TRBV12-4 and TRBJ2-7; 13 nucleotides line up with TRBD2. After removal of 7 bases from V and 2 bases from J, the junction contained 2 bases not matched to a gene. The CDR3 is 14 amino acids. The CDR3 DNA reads TGTGCCAGCAAACTAGCGGGGGGGACCTACGAGCAGTACTTC. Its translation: CASKLAGGTYEQYF.

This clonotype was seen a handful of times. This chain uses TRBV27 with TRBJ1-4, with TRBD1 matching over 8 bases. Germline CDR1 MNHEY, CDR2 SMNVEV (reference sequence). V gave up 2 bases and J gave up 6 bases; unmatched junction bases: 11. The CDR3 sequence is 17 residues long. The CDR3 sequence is CASSLMRQGANDEKLFF. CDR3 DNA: TGTGCCAGCAGTTTAATGCGTCAGGGGGCGAACGATGAAAAACTGTTTTTT.

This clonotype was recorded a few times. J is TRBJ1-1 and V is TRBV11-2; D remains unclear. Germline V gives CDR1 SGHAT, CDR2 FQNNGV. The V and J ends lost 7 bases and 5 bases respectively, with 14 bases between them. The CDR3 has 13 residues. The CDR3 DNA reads TGTGCCAGCAACCCGGGGTTGGAGACTGAAGCTTTCTTT. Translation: CASNPGLETEAFF.

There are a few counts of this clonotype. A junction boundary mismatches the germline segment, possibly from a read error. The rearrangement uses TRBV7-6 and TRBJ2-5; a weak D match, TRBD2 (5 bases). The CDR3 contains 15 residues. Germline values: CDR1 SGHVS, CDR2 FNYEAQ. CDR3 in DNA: TGTGCTAGCAGCTTAGCGTTCGCGGACCGAGAGACCCAGTACTTC. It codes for CASSLAFADRETQYF.

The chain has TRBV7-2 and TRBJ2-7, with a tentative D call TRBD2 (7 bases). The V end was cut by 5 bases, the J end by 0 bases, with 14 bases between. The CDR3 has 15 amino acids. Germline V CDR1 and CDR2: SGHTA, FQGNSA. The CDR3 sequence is CASSPSGDTSYEQYF. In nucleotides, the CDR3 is TGTGCCAGCAGCCCCAGCGGGGACACCTCCTACGAGCAGTACTTC.

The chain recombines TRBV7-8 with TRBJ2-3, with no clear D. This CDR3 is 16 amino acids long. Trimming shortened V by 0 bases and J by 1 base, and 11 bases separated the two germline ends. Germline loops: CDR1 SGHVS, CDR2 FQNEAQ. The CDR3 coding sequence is TGTGCCAGCAGCTTAGCGGTGGGTGTCGGCACAGATACGCAGTATTTT. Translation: CASSLAVGVGTDTQYF.

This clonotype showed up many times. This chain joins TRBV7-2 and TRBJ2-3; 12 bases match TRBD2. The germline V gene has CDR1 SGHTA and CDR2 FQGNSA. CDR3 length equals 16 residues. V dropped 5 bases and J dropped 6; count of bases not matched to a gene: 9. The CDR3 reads CASSPLAGGPRDTQYF. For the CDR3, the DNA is TGTGCCAGCAGCCCCCTAGCGGGGGGGCCAAGGGATACGCAGTATTTT.

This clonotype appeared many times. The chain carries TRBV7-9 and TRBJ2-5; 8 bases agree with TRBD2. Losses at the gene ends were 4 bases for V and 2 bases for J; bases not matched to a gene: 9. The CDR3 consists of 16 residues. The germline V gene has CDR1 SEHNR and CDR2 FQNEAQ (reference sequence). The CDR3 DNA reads TGTGCCAGCAGCTCCATCTCCGGGACTAGGCAAGAGACCCAGTACTTC. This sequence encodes CASSSISGTRQETQYF.

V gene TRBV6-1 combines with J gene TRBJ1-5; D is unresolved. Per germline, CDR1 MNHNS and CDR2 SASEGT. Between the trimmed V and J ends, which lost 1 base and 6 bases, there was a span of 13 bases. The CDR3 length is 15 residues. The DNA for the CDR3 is TGTGCCAGCAGTGAAGTGGCGGCCCTCAGTCAGCCCCAGCATTTT. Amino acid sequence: CASSEVAALSQPQHF.

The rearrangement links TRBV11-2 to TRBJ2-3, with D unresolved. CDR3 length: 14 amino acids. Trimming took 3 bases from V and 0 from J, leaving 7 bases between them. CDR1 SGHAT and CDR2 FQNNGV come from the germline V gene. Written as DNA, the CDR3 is TGTGCCAGCAGCTTTGGATTTAGCACAGATACGCAGTATTTT. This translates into CASSFGFSTDTQYF.

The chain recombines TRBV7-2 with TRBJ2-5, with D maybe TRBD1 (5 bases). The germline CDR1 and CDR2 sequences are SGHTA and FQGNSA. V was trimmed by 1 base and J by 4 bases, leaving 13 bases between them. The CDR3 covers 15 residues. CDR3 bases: TGTGCCAGCAGCTTAGGGGCAGGGCCAACAGAGACCCAGTACTTC. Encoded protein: CASSLGAGPTETQYF.

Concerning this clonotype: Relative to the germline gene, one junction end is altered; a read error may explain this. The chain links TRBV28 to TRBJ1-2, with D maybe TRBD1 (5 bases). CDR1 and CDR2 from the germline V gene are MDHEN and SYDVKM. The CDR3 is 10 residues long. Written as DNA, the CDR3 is TGTGCCAGCAGTTTAGGGGACCACGTTTTC. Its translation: CASSLGDHVF.

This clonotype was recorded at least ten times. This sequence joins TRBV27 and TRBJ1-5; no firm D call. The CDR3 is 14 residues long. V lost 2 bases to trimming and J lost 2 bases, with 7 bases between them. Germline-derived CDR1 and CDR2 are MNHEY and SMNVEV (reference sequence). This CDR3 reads CASSLGVRNQPQHF. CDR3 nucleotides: TGTGCCAGCAGTTTAGGCGTACGCAATCAGCCCCAGCATTTT.

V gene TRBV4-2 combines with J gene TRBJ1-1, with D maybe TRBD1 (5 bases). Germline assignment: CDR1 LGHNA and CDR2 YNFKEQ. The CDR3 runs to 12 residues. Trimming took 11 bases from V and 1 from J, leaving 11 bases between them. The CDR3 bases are TGTGCCGGGGGGGACCCGAACACTGAAGCTTTCTTT. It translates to CAGGDPNTEAFF.

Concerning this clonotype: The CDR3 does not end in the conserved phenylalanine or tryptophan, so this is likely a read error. The CDR3 spells CASSKQDWYTEAFL. The CDR3 DNA is TGTGCCAGCAGTAAACAGGATTGGTACACTGAAGCTTTCTTG. The V call is TRBV12-3 or TRBV12-4, the J call TRBJ1-1, with a weak D call TRBD1 (5 bases). Trimming removed 5 bases at V and 3 bases at J, with 13 bases between. CDR3 size: 14 residues.

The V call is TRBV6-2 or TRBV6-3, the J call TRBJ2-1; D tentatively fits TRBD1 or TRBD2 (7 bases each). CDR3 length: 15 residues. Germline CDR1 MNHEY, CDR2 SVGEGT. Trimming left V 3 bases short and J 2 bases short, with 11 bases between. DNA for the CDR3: TGTGCCAGCAGTTATGGGAGGGGGCCCTACAATGAGCAGTTCTTC. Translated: CASSYGRGPYNEQFF.

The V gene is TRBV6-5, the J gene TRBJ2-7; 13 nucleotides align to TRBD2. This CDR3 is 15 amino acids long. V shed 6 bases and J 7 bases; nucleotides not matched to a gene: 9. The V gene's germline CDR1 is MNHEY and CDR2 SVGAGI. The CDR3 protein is CASSLGTSGDREQYF. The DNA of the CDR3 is TGTGCCAGCAGCCTCGGGACTAGCGGGGACCGGGAGCAGTACTTC.

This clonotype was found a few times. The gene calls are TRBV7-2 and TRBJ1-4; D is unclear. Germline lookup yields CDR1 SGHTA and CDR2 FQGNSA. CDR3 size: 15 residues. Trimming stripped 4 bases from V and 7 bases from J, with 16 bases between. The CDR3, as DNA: TGTGCCAGCAGCTCGTCAGGATTTCAACGTGAAAAACTGTTTTTT. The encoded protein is CASSSSGFQREKLFF.

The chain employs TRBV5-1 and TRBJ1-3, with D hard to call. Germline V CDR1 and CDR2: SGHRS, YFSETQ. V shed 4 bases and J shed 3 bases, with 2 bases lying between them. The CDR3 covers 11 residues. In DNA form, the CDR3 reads TGCGCCAGCAGCGATGGAAACACCATATATTTT. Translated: CASSDGNTIYF.

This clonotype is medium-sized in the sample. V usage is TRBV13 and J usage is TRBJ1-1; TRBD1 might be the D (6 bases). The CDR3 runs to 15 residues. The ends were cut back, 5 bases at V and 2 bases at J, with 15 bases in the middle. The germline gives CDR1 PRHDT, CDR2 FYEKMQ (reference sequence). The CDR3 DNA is TGTGCCAGCAGCCTCCAGGGGACACTCAACACTGAAGCTTTCTTT. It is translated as CASSLQGTLNTEAFF.

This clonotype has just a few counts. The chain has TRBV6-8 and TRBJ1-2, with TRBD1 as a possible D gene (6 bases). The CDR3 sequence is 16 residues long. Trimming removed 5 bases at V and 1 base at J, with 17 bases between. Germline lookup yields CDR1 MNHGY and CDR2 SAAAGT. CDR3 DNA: TGTGCCAGCAGTCCGAAGCCTCAGGGGTTTAACTATGGCTACACCTTC. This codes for CASSPKPQGFNYGYTF.

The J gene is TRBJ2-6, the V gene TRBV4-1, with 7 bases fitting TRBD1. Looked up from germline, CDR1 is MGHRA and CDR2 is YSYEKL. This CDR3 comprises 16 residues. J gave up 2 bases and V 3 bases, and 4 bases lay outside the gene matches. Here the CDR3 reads CASSHVQGTGANVLTF. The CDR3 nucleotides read TGCGCCAGCAGCCATGTACAGGGGACTGGGGCCAACGTCCTGACTTTC.